The 27 T cell receptor beta chains in this list originate from one sample, sequenced in a study of monozygotic twins with inflammatory bowel disease. TCRdb reprocessed the 5' RACE reads; each CDR3 protein has one entry and no DNA is given. This sample's clone table lists some 83,000 distinct CDR3 sequences. The specimen sequenced was blood. The receptors stem from a human donor with ulcerative colitis or Crohn's disease, or a healthy co-twin of an affected twin (not recorded which).

The V gene is TRBV18, the J gene TRBJ2-1; TCRdb returns TRBD2, unconfirmable since there is no DNA. The CDR3 has 16 residues. CDR1 and CDR2 (germline): KGHSH, LQKENI. The CDR3 reads CASSPLLAGGVNEQFF. Full variable domain (outside the CDR3, taken from reference TRBV18 and TRBJ2-1): NAGVMQNPRHLVRRRGQEARLRCSPMKGHSHVYWYRQLPEEGLKFMVYLQKENIIDESGMPKERFSAEFPKEGPSILRIQQVVRGDSAAYFCASSPLLAGGVNEQFFGPGTRLTVL.

The chain joins TRBV6-1 to TRBJ1-1; TCRdb picks TRBD1, but there is no DNA to check that call. Germline-derived CDR1 and CDR2 are MNHNS and SASEGT. The CDR3 sequence is 15 residues long. CDR3 amino acids: CASQIGTELNTEAFF.

The chain carries TRBV9 and TRBJ2-2; TCRdb lists TRBD2, though no DNA is available to test this call. The CDR3 has 15 residues. The V gene's germline CDR1 is SGDLS and CDR2 YYNGEE. The CDR3 is CASSVERPNTGELFF.

The V call is TRBV5-1, the J call TRBJ1-1. The germline V gene has CDR1 SGHRS and CDR2 YFSETQ. The length of the CDR3 is 13 residues. The CDR3 spells CASSLDRNTEAFF. Variable domain in full (rest from reference TRBV5-1 and TRBJ1-1): KAGVTQTPRYLIKTRGQQVTLSCSPISGHRSVSWYQQTPGQGLQFLFEYFSETQRNKGNFPGRFSGRQFSNSRSEMNVSTLELGDSALYLCASSLDRNTEAFFGQGTRLTVV.

V is TRBV20-1 and J is TRBJ2-1; TCRdb outputs TRBD2, but without DNA this stays unchecked. The CDR3 runs to 15 residues. Germline V lookup: CDR1 DFQATT, CDR2 SNEGSKA (reference sequence). The CDR3 loop is CSARPLAGGLYEQFF.

The J gene is TRBJ2-1, the V gene TRBV10-3; TCRdb designates TRBD1, a call that cannot be tested without DNA. CDR3 length: 14 residues. CDR1 is ENHRY, CDR2 SYGVKD, per germline. The CDR3 spells CAISTGTYNNEQFF.

V is TRBV5-1 and J is TRBJ2-2; no DNA is available, so the TRBD2 call from TCRdb remains unchecked. There are 19 residues in the CDR3. Germline CDR1 is SGHRS and CDR2 is YFSETQ. CDR3 region: CASSLESGLASGDTGELFF. The full variable domain, in which reference TRBV5-1 and TRBJ2-2 provide the parts outside the CDR3, is KAGVTQTPRYLIKTRGQQVTLSCSPISGHRSVSWYQQTPGQGLQFLFEYFSETQRNKGNFPGRFSGRQFSNSRSEMNVSTLELGDSALYLCASSLESGLASGDTGELFFGEGSRLTVL.

The V call is TRBV10-1, the J call TRBJ1-2. This CDR3 has 13 amino acids. The germline CDR1 and CDR2 sequences are WNHNN and SYGVQD (reference sequence). CDR3 in amino acids: CASSTVRNYGYTF.

Here the CDR3 reads CASKQGESDQQFF. The gene calls are TRBV19 and TRBJ2-1; TCRdb lists TRBD1, though no DNA is available to test this call. In germline, CDR1 is LNHDA, CDR2 SQIVND (reference sequence). CDR3 size: 13 residues.

The rearrangement links TRBV7-8 to TRBJ2-7. CDR3 size: 15 residues. Germline V CDR1 and CDR2: SGHVS, FQNEAQ. The CDR3 spells CASSLWILQTGEQYF. Filled out from reference TRBV7-8 and TRBJ2-7, the complete variable domain reads GAGVSQSPRYKVAKRGQDVALRCDPISGHVSLFWYQQALGQGPEFLTYFQNEAQLDKSGLPSDRFFAERPEGSVSTLKIQRTQQEDSAVYLCASSLWILQTGEQYFGPGTRLTVT.

V gene TRBV7-9 combines with J gene TRBJ2-6; TCRdb's D call, TRBD2, is unchecked because there is no DNA. Germline assignment: CDR1 SEHNR and CDR2 FQNEAQ (reference sequence). The CDR3 is 17 residues long. The chain's CDR3 is CASSSLSSLGLPNVLTF.

The chain is built from TRBV18 and TRBJ1-1; without DNA, the TCRdb call of TRBD1 cannot be checked. This CDR3 is 15 amino acids long. Germline V gene lookup returns CDR1 KGHSH and CDR2 LQKENI. This CDR3 is CASSPAGAGNTEAFF.

The chain is built from TRBV5-1 and TRBJ1-1. Germline loops: CDR1 SGHRS, CDR2 YFSETQ. The CDR3 has 16 amino acids. CDR3 in amino acids: CASSLMTTRANTEAFF.

J is TRBJ2-7 and V is TRBV7-9. Germline CDR1 and CDR2: SEHNR and FQNEAQ (reference sequence). The CDR3 covers 13 residues. The CDR3 is CASSFKPVSEQYF.

The CDR3 reads CSARDVRQGRETQYF. V gene TRBV20-1 combines with J gene TRBJ2-5; checking the TCRdb D call of TRBD1 is not possible without DNA. Per the germline V gene, CDR1 is DFQATT and CDR2 is SNEGSKA (reference sequence). The CDR3 is 15 residues long.

The chain is built from TRBV5-1 and TRBJ2-7; TCRdb indicates TRBD1, and absent DNA this call remains unverified. Germline values: CDR1 SGHRS, CDR2 YFSETQ. The CDR3 is 15 amino acids. The CDR3 is CASSNPLTGIYEQYF.

V and J are TRBV5-6 and TRBJ2-3; the TRBD2 assignment by TCRdb is unverifiable without DNA. Germline loops: CDR1 SGHDT, CDR2 YYEEEE. The CDR3 has 15 amino acids. The CDR3: CASSFGTAGTDTQYF.

The gene calls are TRBV9 and TRBJ1-2. CDR1 and CDR2 (germline): SGDLS, YYNGEE. This CDR3 contains 14 residues. The CDR3 sequence is CASSVAAGHYGYTF.

The chain employs TRBV12-3 or TRBV12-4 and TRBJ2-1; TCRdb proposes TRBD2, but this gene call is untestable without DNA. The CDR3 covers 16 residues. The CDR3 protein is CASSPAGGLGLNEQFF.

The chain carries TRBV9 and TRBJ1-2; TCRdb reports TRBD1, a call that lacks DNA to check it against. Germline assignment: CDR1 SGDLS and CDR2 YYNGEE. The CDR3 is made up of 11 amino acids. This CDR3 is CASSPGYGYTF. Drawing the rest from reference TRBV9 and TRBJ1-2, the complete variable domain is DSGVTQTPKHLITATGQRVTLRCSPRSGDLSVYWYQQSLDQGLQFLIQYYNGEERAKGNILERFSAQQFPDLHSELNLSSLELGDSALYFCASSPGYGYTFGSGTRLTVV.

V gene TRBV5-6 combines with J gene TRBJ1-2. CDR1 SGHDT and CDR2 YYEEEE come from the germline V gene. The CDR3 has 12 amino acids. The CDR3: CASSTEYYGYTF. The whole variable domain, filled in from reference TRBV5-6 and TRBJ1-2, reads DAGVTQSPTHLIKTRGQQVTLRCSPKSGHDTVSWYQQALGQGPQFIFQYYEEEERQRGNFPDRFSGHQFPNYSSELNVNALLLGDSALYLCASSTEYYGYTFGSGTRLTVV.

This chain uses TRBV5-1 with TRBJ2-1; the D call of TRBD1 rests on TCRdb alone, since no DNA is present to check it. The CDR3 runs 15 residues. The V gene's germline CDR1 is SGHRS and CDR2 YFSETQ. CDR3 sequence: CASSSDGASRNEQFF.

V gene TRBV5-6 combines with J gene TRBJ1-1; TCRdb's D call of TRBD1 is untestable without DNA. Germline-derived CDR1 and CDR2 are SGHDT and YYEEEE. This CDR3 contains 15 residues. CDR3 residues: CASSWGAGKDTEAFF.

The V and J genes are TRBV5-1 and TRBJ2-2; TCRdb designates TRBD1, a call that cannot be tested without DNA. Germline CDR1 reads SGHRS; CDR2 reads YFSETQ. This CDR3 is 15 amino acids long. This CDR3 is CASSSGQKSTGELFF.

The rearrangement joins TRBV27 to TRBJ1-4; TCRdb's D call of TRBD1 is untestable without DNA. CDR3 length equals 16 residues. CDR1 and CDR2 (germline): MNHEY, SMNVEV (reference sequence). CDR3 sequence reads: CASKGGVEVTNEKLFF.

J is TRBJ2-1 and V is TRBV7-2; as DNA is missing, the TRBD1 call by TCRdb cannot be tested. From germline, CDR1 is SGHTA and CDR2 FQGNSA. CDR3 length: 15 residues. CDR3: CASSLMGQGSFEQFF.

V is TRBV27 and J is TRBJ1-5; as DNA is missing, the TRBD1 call by TCRdb cannot be tested. The CDR3 contains 14 residues. Germline V gene lookup returns CDR1 MNHEY and CDR2 SMNVEV (reference sequence). The CDR3 is CASTRDRGHQPQHF.